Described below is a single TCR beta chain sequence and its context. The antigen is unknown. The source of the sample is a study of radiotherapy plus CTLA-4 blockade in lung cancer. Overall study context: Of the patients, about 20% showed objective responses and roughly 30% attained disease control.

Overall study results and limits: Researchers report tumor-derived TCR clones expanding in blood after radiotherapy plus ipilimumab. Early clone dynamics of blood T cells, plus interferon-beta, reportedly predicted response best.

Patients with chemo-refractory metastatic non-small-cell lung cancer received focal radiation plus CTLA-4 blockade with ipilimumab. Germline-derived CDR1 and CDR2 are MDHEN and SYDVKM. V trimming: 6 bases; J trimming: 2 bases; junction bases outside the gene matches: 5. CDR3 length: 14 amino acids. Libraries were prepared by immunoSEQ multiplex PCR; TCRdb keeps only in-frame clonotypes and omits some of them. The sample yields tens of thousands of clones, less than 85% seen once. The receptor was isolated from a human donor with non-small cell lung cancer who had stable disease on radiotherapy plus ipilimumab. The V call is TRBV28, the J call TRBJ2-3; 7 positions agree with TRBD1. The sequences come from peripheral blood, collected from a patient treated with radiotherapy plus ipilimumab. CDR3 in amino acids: CASRRGQYTDTQYF. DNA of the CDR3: TGTGCCAGCAGAAGGGGACAGTACACAGATACGCAGTATTTT.